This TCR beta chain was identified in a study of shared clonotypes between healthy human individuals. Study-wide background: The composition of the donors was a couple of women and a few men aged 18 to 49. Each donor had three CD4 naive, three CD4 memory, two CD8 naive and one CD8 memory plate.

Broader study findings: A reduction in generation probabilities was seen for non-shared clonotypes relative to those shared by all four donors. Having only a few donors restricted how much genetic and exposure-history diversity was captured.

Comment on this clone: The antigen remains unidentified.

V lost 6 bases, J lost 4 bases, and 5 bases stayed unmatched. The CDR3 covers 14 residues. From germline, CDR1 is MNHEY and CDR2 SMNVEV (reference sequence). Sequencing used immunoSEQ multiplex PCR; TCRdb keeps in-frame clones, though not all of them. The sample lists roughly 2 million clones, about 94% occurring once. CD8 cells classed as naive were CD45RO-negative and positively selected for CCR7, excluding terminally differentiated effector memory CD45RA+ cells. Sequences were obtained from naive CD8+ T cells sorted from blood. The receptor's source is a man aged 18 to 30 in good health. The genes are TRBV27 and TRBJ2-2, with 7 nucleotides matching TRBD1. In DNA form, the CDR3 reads TGTGCCAGCAGGGGACAGAGGCCCACCGGGGAGCTGTTTTTT. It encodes CASRGQRPTGELFF.